This T cell receptor beta chain is from a study of blood T cells in healthy people across ages. Per-sample yields of isolated PBMCs were at least 6 million. For this clonotype: One end of the junction varies from germline; a read error may be responsible.

The V gene's germline CDR1 is SGHRS and CDR2 YFSETQ. CDR3 length: 15 amino acids. For the second PCR, which ran for about 6 to 11 cycles, a sample-barcoded 5' primer and a J-beta primer mix were used. TCRdb re-derived calls from the 5' RACE reads in MiXCR, one entry per CDR3 protein. The table shows about 1 million distinct CDR3 sequences, with 35% to 55% occurring only once. Input material: blood. This receptor was obtained from an older woman in good health. This chain joins TRBV5-1 and TRBJ2-3; D may be TRBD1 (5 bases). CDR3 DNA sequence: TGCGCCAGCAGCGGACAACAGGACCGCACAGATGCGCAGTATTTT. Its protein is CASSGQQDRTDAQYF.